A single sample gave rise to the 2 T cell receptor beta chains below, sequenced in a study of control samples from healthy donors and cancer patients. The method was immunoSEQ multiplex PCR; TCRdb's version includes in-frame clones alone and lacks a portion of them. Altogether fewer than 500,000 clones are present, 80% to 95% being singletons, with the ten largest covering around 6.8%. The sequencing sample was made of PBMCs. The receptors were sampled from a man aged 40-49 years with head and neck cancer.

The chain has TRBV10-2 and TRBJ2-1; D is unresolved. Germline CDR1 is WSHSY and CDR2 is SAAADI. V was pared by 5 bases and J by 3 bases, with 11 bases between. This CDR3 comprises 14 residues. The CDR3 here is CASSQTTNYNEQFF. The CDR3 DNA reads TGCGCCAGCAGTCAAACTACCAACTACAATGAGCAGTTCTTC.

Turning to this clone: Other DNA sequences in this sample translate to the same CDR3. This chain joins TRBV7-9 and TRBJ2-1, with TRBD2 as a possible D gene (5 bases). The V end lost 6 bases, the J end lost 0 bases, and 9 bases lay between the germline ends. Germline V gene lookup returns CDR1 SEHNR and CDR2 FQNEAQ (reference sequence). The CDR3 sequence is 14 residues long. CDR3 nucleotides: TGTGCCAGCAGGAGCGGAAGCTCCTACAATGAGCAGTTCTTC. It translates to CASRSGSSYNEQFF.